The T cell receptor beta chain described here comes from a study of response to subunit inactivated influenza vaccine. Study-wide results and limits: Authors suggested that a seasonal influenza vaccination recruits few new T cells each time.

The CDR3 extends over 12 amino acids. V was cut by 3 bases and J by 5 bases, with 8 bases left in between. Germline V gives CDR1 SQVTM, CDR2 ANQGSEA. In this sample, this clonotype turned up a few times. Its specificity is unknown. Each CDR3 protein gets one entry after TCRdb re-called the RT-PCR reads with MiXCR. The sample has over 400,000 distinct CDR3 sequences; roughly 13% are singletons. The chain combines TRBV29-1 with TRBJ2-1; no clear D. The sequencing here drew on PBMCs from blood, taken roughly 45 days after vaccination. The source is a man aged 50 to 59 who received an inactivated influenza vaccine. CDR3 coding DNA: TGCAGCGTTGATGGGGTGGACAATGAGCAGTTCTTC. This translates into CSVDGVDNEQFF.